These 5 T cell receptor beta chains originate from one sample sequenced in a study of shared clonotypes between healthy human individuals. Assay: immunoSEQ multiplex PCR; the TCRdb copy retains only in-frame clones and omits some. The sample carries about 680,000 clones, more than 70% recorded once. The material sequenced was memory CD4+ T cells sorted from blood. Sample subset: CD45RA-negative fraction. Receptors were obtained from a woman aged 25 to 39 in good health.

V and J are TRBV5-1 and TRBJ1-1, with 9 bases fitting TRBD1. Germline V CDR1 and CDR2: SGHRS, YFSETQ. With V trimmed by 0 bases and J by 6 bases, 6 bases remained unmatched. This CDR3 region has 15 residues. The CDR3 sequence: CASSLDAQGAAEAFF. CDR3 DNA: TGCGCCAGCAGCTTGGACGCACAGGGGGCGGCTGAAGCTTTCTTT.

The chain carries TRBV29-1 and TRBJ1-6; TRBD1 is a possible D gene (5 bases). This CDR3 has 13 amino acids. V was trimmed by 7 bases and J by 10 bases, leaving 17 bases between them. Per the germline V gene, CDR1 is SQVTM and CDR2 is ANQGSEA. The CDR3 DNA is TGCAGCGCCACCTCCGGCAGGGACTCACCCCTCCACTTT. This gives the protein CSATSGRDSPLHF.

This clone occurred a few times. The CDR3 bases are TGTGCCAGCAGCGCGAGGGGGGGTGGCTACGAGCAGTACTTC. It codes for CASSARGGGYEQYF. The chain employs TRBV5-6 and TRBJ2-7; possibly TRBD2 for D (7 bases). CDR3 length: 14 amino acids. V shed 4 bases and J shed 3 bases, with 14 bases lying between them. The germline V gene has CDR1 SGHDT and CDR2 YYEEEE.

The chain combines TRBV4-1 with TRBJ1-2; 11 bases are a match to TRBD1. The junction had 2 bases not matched to a gene; V was cut back by 0 bases and J by 5 bases. The CDR3 sequence is 15 residues long. Germline loops: CDR1 MGHRA, CDR2 YSYEKL. This CDR3 reads CASSQDGTGGYGYTF. In DNA, the CDR3 is TGCGCCAGCAGCCAAGACGGGACAGGGGGATATGGCTACACCTTC.

This chain joins TRBV5-1 and TRBJ2-1; D remains unclear. V lost 0 bases to trimming and J lost 10 bases, with 11 bases between them. This CDR3 is 13 amino acids long. Germline V gene lookup returns CDR1 SGHRS and CDR2 YFSETQ. The CDR3 spells CASSLAMGLEQFF. For the CDR3, the DNA is TGCGCCAGCAGCTTGGCCATGGGGTTGGAGCAGTTCTTC.